This T cell receptor beta chain appears in the sequencing data of a study of blood T cell repertoires in COVID-19 (dated by TCRdb to about 2020). Study-level background: Samples from collaborators originated in the United States, Italy and Spain and spanned both the acute and convalescent phases of COVID-19. Deeply sampled blood TCRbeta repertoires from subjects exposed to, actively infected with, or recovered from COVID-19 were included in the dataset. The material from the prospective study consisted of cDNA or gDNA derived from T cells, B-cell-depleted T cells, or PBMCs. Samples were obtained from the ongoing ImmuneRACE study (first 160 participants) and from 1,254 subjects provided by 6 global collaborators. Sample metadata almost always included a de-identified subject ID, COVID-19 status, age in years and sex. Where HLA class I and class II types were available, the types were taken from metadata supplied by the sample provider, not from assay-based typing. A freely available public database, intended as a resource for researchers studying the immune response to SARS-CoV-2, is where the repertoires were released. The paper's findings and limits, for the study overall: How much clinical and demographic metadata was included differed by source and by participant, and the metadata was provided uncurated.

This clone was detected only a few times. The target of this receptor is not known. No clone much larger than this one lies a single base away; base qualities are absent. Spanning cysteine to phenylalanine, the CDR3 consists of 17 amino acids. CDR3 DNA is the only sequence kept; it has 51 bases, read in frame from the first base. V gives up 6 bases and J gives up 0 bases, and the segment between their germline ends measures 18 bases. The germline V gene provides CDR1 SNHLY and CDR2 FYNNEI. TCRbeta CDR3 regions were amplified from genomic DNA using the immunoSEQ Assay, a bias-controlled multiplex PCR. The paper's data handling went like this. The number of nucleated cells in each sample was estimated by amplification of reference gene primers within the assay. Sequence reads were collapsed and filtered to measure the absolute abundance of every unique TCRbeta CDR3 rearrangement. Productive Simpson clonality was computed per sample as the square root of Simpson's diversity index over productive rearrangements. This immuneACCESS table, as held by TCRdb, lists in-frame sequences with V and J called but not all clones. Of the missing ones, under half trace to an unresolved V gene in checked studies; the others have no known cause. From that table come the V and J calls and clone size; the DNA was used to work out D and trimming. The sample includes about 160,000 clones, with 79% observed a single time. In total, the top ten clones hold more than 7% of the sample.

One collaborating source in Seattle enrolled patients during active infection and followed them longitudinally through the course of disease. Each collaborating institution followed its own protocols to collect whole blood in K2EDTA tubes. For TCRbeta analysis, collaborator samples were shipped as frozen whole blood, as isolated PBMCs, or as DNA extracted from either sample type. Input material: peripheral blood. This receptor was taken from a woman aged 60-75 years with COVID-19, enrolled during active disease. This chain is built from TRBV2 and TRBJ1-5; no D gene can be assigned with confidence. The CDR3 reads as follows: CASRPSRLPDSNQPQHF. DNA sequence: TGTGCCAGCAGGCCATCACGACTTCCCGATAGCAATCAGCCCCAGCATTTT.